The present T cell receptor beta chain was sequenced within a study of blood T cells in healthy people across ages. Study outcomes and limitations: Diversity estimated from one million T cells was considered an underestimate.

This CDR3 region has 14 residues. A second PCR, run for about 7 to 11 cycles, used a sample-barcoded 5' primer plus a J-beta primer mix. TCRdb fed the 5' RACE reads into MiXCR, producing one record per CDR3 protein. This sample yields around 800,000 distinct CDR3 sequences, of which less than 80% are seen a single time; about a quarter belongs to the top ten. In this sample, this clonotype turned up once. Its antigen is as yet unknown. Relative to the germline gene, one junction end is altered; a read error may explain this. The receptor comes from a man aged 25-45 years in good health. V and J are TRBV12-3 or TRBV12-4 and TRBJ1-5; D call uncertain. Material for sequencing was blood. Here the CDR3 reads CASSLRYSKQPQHF. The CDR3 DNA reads TGTGCCAGCAGTTTGAGATATAGCAAACAGCCCCAGCATTTT.